Below, 19 T cell receptor beta chains from the same sample are listed, as sequenced in a study of T cells in Graves' hyperthyroidism and ophthalmopathy. Amplified TCR beta CDR3 regions came from RNA transcripts. Primed by the HTBI set, a first-round RT-PCR was run on the TCR CDR3. Each CDR3 protein is one row after TCRdb ran MiXCR on the multiplex PCR reads. The sample lists hundreds of thousands of distinct CDR3 sequences; 35% to 55% were seen once. The sequencing input was peripheral blood or thyroid tissue (not recorded which). These receptors were collected from a woman aged 18-29 years with Graves' hyperthyroidism.

This clonotype was detected once. The J gene is TRBJ2-1, the V gene TRBV24-1, with D uncertain. This CDR3 spans 15 amino acids. CDR1 and CDR2 from the germline V gene are KGHDR and SFDVKD. The V end was cut by 5 bases, the J end by 5 bases, with 15 bases between. CDR3 sequence: CATSAPATEHNEQFF. In DNA form, the CDR3 reads TGTGCCACCAGTGCCCCGGCGACGGAACACAATGAGCAGTTCTTC.

The chain has TRBV11-1 and TRBJ2-5, with 12 bases identical to TRBD2. This CDR3 is built from 18 residues. The germline V gene encodes CDR1 SGHAT and CDR2 FQDESV (reference sequence). V lost 2 bases to trimming and J lost 2 bases; unmatched junction nucleotides: 9. CDR3 loop: CASSLLGLAGPGQETQYF. The DNA for the CDR3 is TGTGCCAGCAGCTTATTGGGACTAGCGGGTCCCGGACAAGAGACCCAGTACTTC.

For this clonotype: Because it lacks the conserved phenylalanine or tryptophan at the end, this CDR3 is likely a read error. No DNA is shown, since the ends of the CDR3 on it are uncertain; the CDR3 is the one TCRdb lists. The J gene is TRBJ2-5, the V gene TRBV7-9. In germline, CDR1 is SEHNR, CDR2 FQNEAQ (reference sequence). From its first to its last residue, the CDR3 has 9 amino acids. CDR3 sequence reads: CASSLAGFG.

The genes are TRBV7-2 and TRBJ2-6; D may be TRBD2 (5 bases). This CDR3 contains 18 residues. V lost 4 bases to trimming and J lost 1 base, with 17 bases between them. Germline V CDR1 and CDR2: SGHTA, FQGNSA. The CDR3 bases are TGTGCCAGCAGCTCCTCGGGGTTTGAACCGTCTGGGGCCAACGTCCTGACTTTC. Translation gives CASSSSGFEPSGANVLTF.

The chain carries TRBV19 and TRBJ2-5, with 13 bases aligning to TRBD2. The CDR3 consists of 14 residues. From germline, CDR1 is LNHDA and CDR2 SQIVND (reference sequence). The junction had 4 bases not matched to a gene; V was cut back by 8 bases and J by 4 bases. As DNA, the CDR3 is TGTGCCAGTGGACTAGCGGGAGATGGAGAGACCCAGTACTTC. Protein product: CASGLAGDGETQYF. Full variable domain (outside the CDR3, taken from reference TRBV19 and TRBJ2-5): DGGITQSPKYLFRKEGQNVTLSCEQNLNHDAMYWYRQDPGQGLRLIYYSQIVNDFQKGDIAEGYSVSREKKESFPLTVTSAQKNPTAFYLCASGLAGDGETQYFGPGTRLLVL.

As concerns this clonotype: One junction end disagrees with the germline gene, perhaps due to a read error. V is TRBV7-2 and J is TRBJ2-5; D gene uncertain. The CDR3 spans 14 residues. The germline CDR1 and CDR2 sequences are SGHTA and FQGNSA. This CDR3 reads CASSRAIQEETQYF. The CDR3 DNA sequence: TGCGCCAGCAGCCGAGCCATCCAGGAAGAGACCCAGTACTTC.

This clonotype was detected a few times. The gene calls are TRBV6-5 and TRBJ1-2; the match to TRBD1 covers 8 bases. Losses at the gene ends were 4 bases for V and 1 base for J; bases not matched to a gene: 8. From germline, CDR1 is MNHEY and CDR2 SVGAGI. The CDR3 is made up of 16 amino acids. In nucleotides, the CDR3 is TGTGCCAGCAGTTCTCCTGGACAGGGCAGTAACTATGGCTACACCTTC. The encoded protein is CASSSPGQGSNYGYTF.

This clonotype has a count of ten or more. This chain joins TRBV15 and TRBJ1-1; D not resolved. Germline loops: CDR1 LNHNV, CDR2 YYDKDF (reference sequence). This CDR3 has 14 residues. V lost 3 bases and J lost 6, with 14 bases in between. CDR3 protein: CATSRTVESAEAFF. CDR3 DNA: TGTGCCACCAGCAGGACGGTTGAGTCGGCTGAAGCTTTCTTT. Variable domain in full (rest from reference TRBV15 and TRBJ1-1): DAMVIQNPRYQVTQFGKPVTLSCSQTLNHNVMYWYQQKSSQAPKLLFHYYDKDFNNEADTPDNFQSRRPNTSFCFLDIRSPGLGDTAMYLCATSRTVESAEAFFGQGTRLTVV.

The chain employs TRBV11-2 and TRBJ2-5; 15 nucleotides agree with TRBD2. Germline values: CDR1 SGHAT, CDR2 FQNNGV. The trim removed 4 bases at V and 7 bases at J, leaving 4 bases unmatched. The CDR3 consists of 15 residues. CDR3 in amino acids: CASSYGGLAGGTQYF. In DNA form, the CDR3 reads TGTGCCAGCAGCTACGGGGGACTAGCGGGAGGGACCCAGTACTTC.

This clonotype appeared many times. V gene TRBV24-1 combines with J gene TRBJ1-2, with unresolved D. The V gene's germline CDR1 is KGHDR and CDR2 SFDVKD. The CDR3 consists of 11 residues. V lost 10 bases and J 6 bases, leaving 11 bases between the germline ends. CDR3 amino acids: CATGYGDGYTF. For the CDR3, the DNA is TGTGCCACGGGGTACGGGGATGGCTACACCTTC.

The table lists this clonotype with a few counts. V is TRBV27 and J is TRBJ1-6; 7 positions agree with TRBD1. The CDR3 runs 14 residues. The ends lost 3 bases at V and 9 bases at J; junction bases unmatched: 5. Germline V gives CDR1 MNHEY, CDR2 SMNVEV (reference sequence). DNA of the CDR3: TGTGCCAGCAGTTTCGGGACAGAGGGTTCACCCCTCCACTTT. Translated: CASSFGTEGSPLHF.

The rearrangement links TRBV19 to TRBJ2-7; TRBD2 aligns across 9 bases. The germline gives CDR1 LNHDA, CDR2 SQIVND (reference sequence). The CDR3 runs to 15 residues. The V and J ends lost 9 bases and 3 bases, in that order; junction bases with no gene match: 12. CDR3 loop: CASSRLGGRDYEQYF. In DNA, the CDR3 is TGTGCCAGCTCACGACTAGGCGGGAGGGACTACGAGCAGTACTTC. The full variable domain, with the rest looked up from reference TRBV19 and TRBJ2-7, is DGGITQSPKYLFRKEGQNVTLSCEQNLNHDAMYWYRQDPGQGLRLIYYSQIVNDFQKGDIAEGYSVSREKKESFPLTVTSAQKNPTAFYLCASSRLGGRDYEQYFGPGTRLTVT.

This clonotype turned up a few times. The chain uses TRBV14 and TRBJ2-7, with TRBD2 identical over 11 bases. The trim removed 5 bases at V and 1 base at J, leaving 7 bases unmatched. This CDR3 has 16 residues. Germline V lookup: CDR1 SGHDN, CDR2 FVKESK. CDR3 amino acids: CASSSSGTSGSYEQYF. The CDR3 DNA follows: TGTGCCAGCAGCAGCTCCGGGACTAGCGGATCCTACGAGCAGTACTTC.

The genes are TRBV15 and TRBJ2-5; no reliable D call. The CDR3 is 15 residues long. Germline V gives CDR1 LNHNV, CDR2 YYDKDF (reference sequence). V lost 0 bases, J lost 9 bases, and 17 bases lay in between. The CDR3 DNA reads as TGTGCCACCAGCAGAGATCGCGGATTGAAACAGCCCCAGTACTTC. This encodes CATSRDRGLKQPQYF.

The chain joins TRBV7-3 to TRBJ1-1, with TRBD1 identical over 12 bases. Unmatched junction bases numbered 7, after V lost 5 bases and J lost 3 bases. The CDR3 has 16 residues. Per germline, CDR1 SGHTA and CDR2 FQGTGA. This CDR3 reads CASSLRGTGGYTEAFF. The DNA for the CDR3 is TGTGCCAGCAGCCTAAGAGGGACAGGGGGCTACACTGAAGCTTTCTTT.

There are many counts of this clonotype. The chain uses TRBV12-3 or TRBV12-4 and TRBJ2-5, with 7 bases identical to TRBD2. The CDR3 has 15 amino acids. Trimming took 0 bases from V and 2 from J; bases not matched to a gene: 3. In DNA, the CDR3 is TGTGCCAGCAGTTTAGCGTTCGGGGGGCAAGAGACCCAGTACTTC. It translates to CASSLAFGGQETQYF.

Concerning this clonotype itself: Sequence at one end of the junction differs from germline and may be a read error. The CDR3 reads CASSRDTGAGNQPQHF. Written as DNA, the CDR3 is TGCGCCAGCAGCCGTGATACGGGGGCCGGCAATCAGCCCCAGCATTTT. V usage is TRBV11-1 and J usage is TRBJ1-5, with TRBD1 as a possible D gene (6 bases). This CDR3 comprises 16 residues. The germline gives CDR1 SGHAT, CDR2 FQDESV (reference sequence).

The rearrangement uses TRBV7-8 and TRBJ1-3, with 12 bases aligning to TRBD1. V lost 6 bases to trimming and J lost 7 bases; unmatched junction nucleotides: 10. This CDR3 has 16 residues. CDR1 is SGHVS, CDR2 FQNEAQ, per germline. CDR3 in DNA: TGTGCCAGCAGTCTACCGGGACAGGGGGCGAGGAACACCATATATTTT. Translating gives CASSLPGQGARNTIYF.

This clonotype was seen repeatedly, ten times or more. The chain combines TRBV29-1 with TRBJ2-7; D remains ambiguous. The CDR3 totals 12 residues. Germline CDR1 and CDR2: SQVTM and ANQGSEA. V was clipped by 7 bases and J by 3 bases, with 13 bases between them. CDR3 region: CSGGESDYEQYF. Written as DNA, the CDR3 is TGCAGCGGAGGTGAGTCAGACTACGAGCAGTACTTC.